This T cell receptor beta chain was sequenced for a study of breast tumors, draining lymph nodes, adjacent tissues (dated by TCRdb to about 2016). With respect to the entire study: Breast cancer patients provided tumor, adjacent nontumor tissue and axillary lymph nodes, and the study compared the TCR beta repertoires across these three sources. In human breast cancer, the study set out to evaluate how tumor, surrounding tissue and draining lymph node repertoires relate to one another and whether T cells may move between these sites.

The paper's findings and limits, for the study overall: Tumor T-cell repertoires showed less diversity than lymph node repertoires and more diversity than nontumor tissue repertoires, and tumor T-cell repertoires showed preferential V and J gene usage. A scenario in which most tumor T cells derive from the lymph node and then expand within tumor tissue was judged to be consistent with the data. Rather than being directly demonstrated, the conclusion that tumor T cells originate in lymph nodes was presented as consistent with a hypothesis. The similarity between tumor and nontumor tissue repertoires was significantly greater in luminal-like breast cancer than in basal-like breast cancer.

Data came from an Illumina HiSeq 2000. Multiplex PCR amplification was used to build the TCR beta chain libraries. The amplified TCR beta chain products were analyzed by high-throughput sequencing. The public sequencing data were trimmed at Q25 with fastp and processed into clonotypes with MiXCR by TCRdb, which kept only in-frame beta chains. Each CDR3 protein appears once, grouped with its most common genes and DNA. Recorded for this sample are about 230,000 distinct CDR3 sequences; about 32% of them occurred a single time. 1.3% to 1.5% of the sample is held by the ten biggest clonotypes. The germline V gene encodes CDR1 GTSNPN and CDR2 SVGIG (reference sequence). V loses 0 bases of germline sequence and J loses 3 bases, and the interval between the two ends is 9 bases. The CDR3 numbers 14 residues from cysteine through phenylalanine. The DNA shown is the 42-base CDR3, in frame from base 1. This clonotype came up many times. Its antigen is unknown. No per-base quality is available; no much larger clone lies one base away.

The lymph node samples were taken from the axillary draining lymph nodes of breast cancer patients. The chain links TRBV30 with TRBJ1-5; confidence is insufficient to name the D gene. The sample was axillary lymph node tissue. This TCR was recovered from a female donor with breast cancer. Some clones in this sample may be carry-over from other donors' samples. The DNA sequence is TGTGCCTGGAGTGTGATTCAGTCCAATCAGCCCCAGCATTTT. This is translated as CAWSVIQSNQPQHF.